What follows are 20 T cell receptor beta chains derived from one specimen sequenced in a study of blood T cell repertoires in COVID-19. Assay used: immunoSEQ multiplex PCR; TCRdb lists only in-frame clones, some missing. The table has roughly 700,000 clones, 75% to 90% seen once. The sample consisted of peripheral blood. The receptors originated from a woman aged 18-30 years with acute or convalescent COVID-19.

This sequence joins TRBV2 and TRBJ2-5; 7 bases map to TRBD2. There are 16 residues in the CDR3. The V segment lost 2 bases and the J segment 5 bases; nucleotides outside the gene matches: 11. Germline V gene lookup returns CDR1 SNHLY and CDR2 FYNNEI. The CDR3 sequence is CASSETRKGGSETQYF. CDR3 in DNA: TGTGCCAGCAGTGAAACCCGGAAGGGAGGGTCGGAGACCCAGTACTTC.

V usage is TRBV6-6 and J usage is TRBJ1-4, with D possibly TRBD1 on 5 matching bases. V shed 6 bases and J shed 3 bases, with 11 bases lying between them. Germline-derived CDR1 and CDR2 are MNHNY and SVGAGI (reference sequence). The length of the CDR3 is 14 residues. For the CDR3, the DNA is TGTGCCAGCAGCCGGGGGTATCCTAATGAAAAACTGTTTTTT. This sequence encodes CASSRGYPNEKLFF.

This rearrangement joins TRBV5-1 to TRBJ2-1; 13 bases map to TRBD2. Unmatched junction bases numbered 4, after V lost 4 bases and J lost 6 bases. The CDR3 runs to 15 residues. Per the germline V gene, CDR1 is SGHRS and CDR2 is YFSETQ. The CDR3 DNA reads TGCGCCAGCAGCGCTACTAGCGGGGGGGCCAATGAGCAGTTCTTC. Its protein product is CASSATSGGANEQFF.

This clone appeared once. The CDR3 region has the DNA TGTGCCAGTAGTACCGACAAAGGTGCTGAAGCTTTCTTT. The encoded protein is CASSTDKGAEAFF. The genes are TRBV19 and TRBJ1-1; unclear D gene. Germline CDR1 reads LNHDA; CDR2 reads SQIVND (reference sequence). V was trimmed by 4 bases and J by 6 bases, leaving 12 bases between them. The length of the CDR3 is 13 residues.

V gene TRBV7-2 combines with J gene TRBJ2-3; D is unclear. Germline loops: CDR1 SGHTA, CDR2 FQGNSA. Trimming stripped 3 bases from V and 8 bases from J, with 9 bases between. The CDR3 has 12 residues. The CDR3: CASSFPSSTQYF. Written as DNA, the CDR3 is TGTGCCAGCAGCTTCCCTTCCAGTACGCAGTATTTT.

This clone was seen a few times. The chain links TRBV29-1 to TRBJ1-1, with D hard to call. The CDR3 length is 13 residues. The germline V gene has CDR1 SQVTM and CDR2 ANQGSEA. The ends were cut back, 8 bases at V and 4 bases at J, with 17 bases in the middle. This chain's CDR3 is CSSRRGSSTEAFF. CDR3 coding DNA: TGCAGCTCAAGGCGGGGTTCTTCCACTGAAGCTTTCTTT.

The rearrangement uses TRBV28 and TRBJ2-1, with TRBD1 matching 9 bases. This CDR3 contains 19 residues. Trimming took 3 bases from V and 0 from J; bases not matched to a gene: 12. CDR1 is MDHEN and CDR2 is SYDVKM in the germline V gene. The CDR3: CASSFPGTGRTSSYNEQFF. For the CDR3, the DNA is TGTGCCAGCAGTTTTCCCGGGACAGGGAGGACAAGCTCCTACAATGAGCAGTTCTTC.

The chain links TRBV11-2 to TRBJ2-1, with TRBD2 identical over 8 bases. The CDR3 length is 18 residues. V was clipped by 3 bases and J by 1 base; unmatched bases: 11. Germline CDR1 SGHAT, CDR2 FQNNGV. CDR3 protein: CASSFHLRGGRSYNEQFF. For the CDR3, the DNA is TGTGCCAGCAGCTTCCACCTACGGGGGGGCCGGTCCTACAATGAGCAGTTCTTC. The full variable domain, rest sourced from reference TRBV11-2 and TRBJ2-1, is EAGVAQSPRYKIIEKRQSVAFWCNPISGHATLYWYQQILGQGPKLLIQFQNNGVVDDSQLPKDRFSAERLKGVDSTLKIQPAKLEDSAVYLCASSFHLRGGRSYNEQFFGPGTRLTVL.

J is TRBJ1-2 and V is TRBV7-2, with D perhaps matching TRBD1 (6 bases). The V end was cut by 2 bases, the J end by 4 bases, with 20 bases between. Germline lookup yields CDR1 SGHTA and CDR2 FQGNSA. The CDR3 spans 17 residues. The CDR3 region has the DNA TGTGCCAGCAGCTTATGGCCGGGACACCTTCGGAGCTATGGCTACACCTTC. Amino acid sequence: CASSLWPGHLRSYGYTF.

The genes are TRBV7-6 and TRBJ2-2, with 8 bases that match TRBD1. V was clipped by 5 bases and J by 4 bases; unmatched bases: 18. The CDR3 has 19 amino acids. Germline V gene data show CDR1 as SGHVS and CDR2 as FNYEAQ. The DNA of the CDR3 is TGTGCCAGCAGCGCCACGTCAGGGGGCTTTTATCGCGGCACCGGGGAGCTGTTTTTT. Translation: CASSATSGGFYRGTGELFF.

The J gene is TRBJ1-2, the V gene TRBV15; 7 bases map to TRBD1. The length of the CDR3 is 15 residues. From germline, CDR1 is LNHNV and CDR2 YYDKDF (reference sequence). J was trimmed by 4 bases and V by 3 bases; bases with no gene match: 8. CDR3 protein: CATSRRLTGVYGYTF. CDR3 nucleotides: TGTGCCACCAGCAGGAGGCTAACAGGGGTCTATGGCTACACCTTC.

The rearrangement uses TRBV7-3 and TRBJ1-2, with 11 bases that match TRBD1. CDR1 SGHTA and CDR2 FQGTGA come from the germline V gene. V gave up 5 bases and J gave up 2 bases; unmatched junction bases: 4. The CDR3 sequence is 15 residues long. The CDR3 nucleotides are TGTGCCAGCAGCCCCGGGACAGGGGGGAACTATGGCTACACCTTC. Translated: CASSPGTGGNYGYTF.

The V and J genes are TRBV4-2 and TRBJ1-6; D possibly corresponds to TRBD1 (5 bases). The germline V and J ends were trimmed by 3 bases and 10 bases, with 10 bases remaining between them. The CDR3 length is 13 residues. The germline CDR1 and CDR2 sequences are LGHNA and YNFKEQ. The CDR3 region is CASSQNGGSPLHF. The DNA of the CDR3 is TGTGCCAGCAGCCAGAACGGGGGATCACCCCTCCACTTT.

The chain recombines TRBV9 with TRBJ1-1; TRBD1 might be the D (5 bases). The CDR3 length is 14 residues. Germline CDR1 reads SGDLS; CDR2 reads YYNGEE. Trimming shortened V by 4 bases and J by 3 bases, and 13 bases separated the two germline ends. The CDR3: CASSPRGWDTEAFF. The DNA for the CDR3 is TGTGCCAGCAGCCCACGGGGGTGGGACACTGAAGCTTTCTTT.

This chain connects TRBV7-9 to TRBJ1-1; 9 bases are shared with TRBD1. CDR3 length: 15 residues. The germline V gene has CDR1 SEHNR and CDR2 FQNEAQ (reference sequence). V lost 6 bases to trimming and J lost 3 bases; unmatched junction nucleotides: 8. The CDR3 coding sequence is TGTGCCAGCAGGGGACAGGGCTTGGTCGACACTGAAGCTTTCTTT. Its protein product is CASRGQGLVDTEAFF.

V gene TRBV21-1 combines with J gene TRBJ1-5; no DNA check was done on the table's D call, TRBD1. TRBV21-1 is described as a pseudogene. This CDR3 contains 17 residues. CDR3 nucleotides: TGTGCCAGCAGTTCTCCACGCGGTGGGGCTAGCAATCAGCCCCAGCATTTT. Its translation: CASSSPRGGASNQPQHF.

The CDR3 sequence is CASSRVPGNTIYF. The CDR3 DNA is TGTGCCAGCAGCCGCGTTCCTGGAAACACCATATATTTT. The chain has TRBV4-2 and TRBJ1-3, with D uncertain. Germline V lookup: CDR1 LGHNA, CDR2 YNFKEQ. The CDR3 length is 13 residues. The ends were cut back, 4 bases at V and 2 bases at J, with 6 bases in the middle.

The chain recombines TRBV6-2 or TRBV6-3 with TRBJ1-2; D ambiguous. Deletions cut 4 bases from V and 7 bases from J, with 16 bases between. In germline, CDR1 is MNHEY, CDR2 SVGEGT. This CDR3 region has 14 residues. The CDR3 coding sequence is TGTGCCAGCAGTTCGATCGGGTTCGAGCGTGGCTACACCTTC. It codes for CASSSIGFERGYTF.

This clone has just one count. The chain joins TRBV19 to TRBJ1-3; D might be TRBD1 (6 bases). Looked up from germline, CDR1 is LNHDA and CDR2 is SQIVND (reference sequence). Trimming removed 7 bases at V and 3 bases at J, with 19 bases between. The CDR3 spans 16 residues. CDR3 sequence: CASTPGQTSYGNTIYF. CDR3 sequence (DNA): TGTGCCAGTACCCCCGGACAGACTTCATATGGAAACACCATATATTTT.

V and J are TRBV9 and TRBJ1-2, with D perhaps matching TRBD1 (5 bases). In germline, CDR1 is SGDLS, CDR2 YYNGEE. This CDR3 has 13 amino acids. V lost 3 bases and J 4 bases, leaving 10 bases between the germline ends. DNA for the CDR3: TGTGCCAGCAGCGGGGGGGACGTCTATGGCTACACCTTC. Amino acids: CASSGGDVYGYTF.